The 20 T cell receptor beta chains in this list originate from one sample, sequenced in a study of Tregs in tolerant kidney transplant recipients. Antigen specificity for these receptors is unknown. TCRdb's copy holds only in-frame clones and misses some; the assay was immunoSEQ multiplex PCR. The sample yields more than 25,000 clones, over 75% seen once. Sequencing was done on a sample of Tregs from blood cultured with allogeneic cells. The source of these receptors is a human donor in good health.

The rearrangement uses TRBV11-3 and TRBJ1-1; 7 bases agree with TRBD1. The CDR3 consists of 14 residues. J gave up 1 base and V 6 bases, and 5 bases lay outside the gene matches. Germline loops: CDR1 SGHNT, CDR2 YENEEA. CDR3 protein: CASSRQGSNTEAFF. CDR3 bases: TGTGCCAGCAGTCGACAGGGCTCGAACACTGAAGCTTTCTTT.

V and J are TRBV4-1 and TRBJ2-4; 10 bases line up with TRBD2. This CDR3 has 19 amino acids. The junction had 13 bases not matched to a gene; V was cut back by 0 bases and J by 5 bases. The germline V gene encodes CDR1 MGHRA and CDR2 YSYEKL. CDR3 coding DNA: TGCGCCAGCAGCCAAGATCGGCTAGCGGGAGAAAGCGCCCAAAACATTCAGTACTTC. Protein: CASSQDRLAGESAQNIQYF.

The V call is TRBV5-5, the J call TRBJ2-3; a possible D gene is TRBD2 (7 bases). The germline gives CDR1 SGHKS, CDR2 YYEKEE (reference sequence). Trimming took off 1 base at V and 5 bases at J, with 14 bases between the two ends. This CDR3 region has 15 residues. Here the CDR3 reads CASSLFGGLGDTQYF. The DNA for the CDR3 is TGTGCCAGCAGCTTGTTCGGGGGGCTCGGAGATACGCAGTATTTT.

The J gene is TRBJ1-5, the V gene TRBV2; maybe TRBD1 (6 bases). V was pared by 8 bases and J by 4 bases, with 18 bases between. CDR3 length equals 15 residues. Germline CDR1 SNHLY, CDR2 FYNNEI. This CDR3 reads CASEPGGQGNQPQHF. The CDR3, as DNA: TGTGCCAGCGAACCCGGGGGGCAGGGGAATCAGCCCCAGCATTTT. Supplemented by reference TRBV2 and TRBJ1-5, the full variable domain reads EPEVTQTPSHQVTQMGQEVILRCVPISNHLYFYWYRQILGQKVEFLVSFYNNEISEKSEIFDDQFSVERPDGSNFTLKIRSTKLEDSAMYFCASEPGGQGNQPQHFGDGTRLSIL.

This chain uses TRBV27 with TRBJ1-5; TRBD1 aligns across 7 bases. V lost 0 bases, J lost 4 bases, and 6 bases stayed unmatched. CDR1 is MNHEY, CDR2 SMNVEV, per germline (reference sequence). The CDR3 is 16 amino acids. Here the CDR3 reads CASSLSRGQPNQPQHF. Written as DNA, the CDR3 is TGTGCCAGCAGTTTATCCCGGGGACAGCCTAATCAGCCCCAGCATTTT.

This chain uses TRBV6-6 with TRBJ2-5, with D unresolved. CDR1 and CDR2 from the germline V gene are MNHNY and SVGAGI (reference sequence). V was pared by 6 bases and J by 1 base, with 15 bases between. CDR3 length: 15 residues. CDR3 amino acids: CASRKTRHLQETQYF. DNA of the CDR3: TGTGCCAGCAGAAAAACGAGACATCTCCAAGAGACCCAGTACTTC.

This chain links TRBV7-2 with TRBJ1-2; maybe TRBD1 (6 bases). Germline CDR1 and CDR2: SGHTA and FQGNSA. Trimming removed 5 bases at V and 4 bases at J, with 17 bases between. The CDR3 sequence is 15 residues long. CDR3 nucleotide sequence: TGTGCCAGCAGCCTACAGGGAGGGGGGACCTATGGCTACACCTTC. It codes for CASSLQGGGTYGYTF.

The chain combines TRBV11-2 with TRBJ1-2; D is perhaps TRBD1 (5 bases). Germline CDR1 SGHAT, CDR2 FQNNGV. V was pared by 4 bases and J by 4 bases, with 19 bases between. This CDR3 has 16 amino acids. CDR3 residues: CASSSFRRGETYGYTF. CDR3 coding DNA: TGTGCCAGCAGCTCCTTCCGTCGGGGGGAAACCTATGGCTACACCTTC. The entire variable domain, with the rest obtained from reference TRBV11-2 and TRBJ1-2, is as follows: EAGVAQSPRYKIIEKRQSVAFWCNPISGHATLYWYQQILGQGPKLLIQFQNNGVVDDSQLPKDRFSAERLKGVDSTLKIQPAKLEDSAVYLCASSSFRRGETYGYTFGSGTRLTVV.

A note on this clone: Other DNA sequences in this sample translate to the same CDR3. The chain links TRBV27 to TRBJ1-1, with 8 bases that match TRBD1. J was trimmed by 0 bases and V by 0 bases; bases with no gene match: 6. The germline gives CDR1 MNHEY, CDR2 SMNVEV (reference sequence). The CDR3 contains 17 residues. This CDR3 is CASSLSARTGLNTEAFF. Written as DNA, the CDR3 is TGTGCCAGCAGTTTATCGGCGCGGACAGGGTTGAACACTGAAGCTTTCTTT.

The chain is built from TRBV28 and TRBJ1-2; D is undetermined. From germline, CDR1 is MDHEN and CDR2 SYDVKM. The CDR3 loop spans 14 amino acids. The V gene lost 1 base and the J gene lost 7 bases, with 13 bases spanning the gap. CDR3 region: CASSLYGRRGGYTF. The CDR3 DNA reads as TGTGCCAGCAGTTTATACGGCAGAAGAGGTGGCTACACCTTC.

This chain uses TRBV6-1 with TRBJ2-7; no definite D call. The germline V and J ends were trimmed by 5 bases and 7 bases, with 21 bases remaining between them. The CDR3 length is 15 residues. From germline, CDR1 is MNHNS and CDR2 SASEGT. The CDR3 spells CASSTRLASTGEQYF. CDR3 sequence (DNA): TGTGCCAGCAGTACCAGACTGGCGTCTACGGGTGAGCAGTACTTC.

The rearrangement links TRBV7-2 to TRBJ1-2; a weak D match, TRBD1 (6 bases). This CDR3 comprises 14 residues. Per the germline V gene, CDR1 is SGHTA and CDR2 is FQGNSA. V was cut by 1 base and J by 8 bases, with 14 bases left in between. DNA for the CDR3: TGTGCCAGCAGCTTAGAAGGGAGGGGGGTCGGCTACACCTTC. Translating gives CASSLEGRGVGYTF.

The V gene is TRBV6-5, the J gene TRBJ2-7; D may be TRBD1 (6 bases). Germline CDR1 is MNHEY and CDR2 is SVGAGI. The CDR3 runs to 12 residues. With 6 bases removed from V and 4 bases from J, the gap between germline ends came to 10 bases. The DNA of the CDR3 is TGTGCCAGCAGCGGACAGTCATACGAGCAGTACTTC. Translating gives CASSGQSYEQYF.

V gene TRBV30 combines with J gene TRBJ2-5; TRBD2 aligns across 7 bases. V lost 3 bases and J lost 2; bases outside the gene matches: 3. The CDR3 has 13 residues. Germline-derived CDR1 and CDR2 are GTSNPN and SVGIG (reference sequence). This CDR3 reads CAWRRLAQETQYF. DNA of the CDR3: TGTGCCTGGAGACGACTAGCTCAAGAGACCCAGTACTTC.

This clone occurred a few times. The chain combines TRBV7-8 with TRBJ2-1; D is possibly TRBD2 (5 bases). This CDR3 has 13 amino acids. Trimming took off 5 bases at V and 9 bases at J, with 14 bases between the two ends. Per germline, CDR1 SGHVS and CDR2 FQNEAQ. The CDR3 here is CASSLRSRGEQFF. CDR3 DNA: TGTGCCAGCAGCCTACGTTCCCGGGGTGAGCAGTTCTTC.

The J gene is TRBJ1-5, the V gene TRBV7-2; TRBD1 aligns across 12 bases. The CDR3 totals 16 residues. J lost 7 bases, V lost 1 base, and 5 bases had no gene match. Germline assignment: CDR1 SGHTA and CDR2 FQGNSA. This CDR3 reads CASSLGGTGGVQPQHF. The CDR3 DNA reads as TGTGCCAGCAGCTTAGGTGGGACAGGGGGCGTCCAGCCCCAGCATTTT.

V usage is TRBV27 and J usage is TRBJ2-2; D might be TRBD2 (5 bases). CDR1 MNHEY and CDR2 SMNVEV come from the germline V gene (reference sequence). The CDR3 covers 13 residues. V was pared by 10 bases and J by 6 bases, with 15 bases between. The CDR3 sequence: CATYTERAGELFF. The DNA for the CDR3 is TGTGCCACCTATACAGAGAGGGCCGGGGAGCTGTTTTTT.

The chain couples TRBV7-2 to TRBJ1-2, with a possible D match to TRBD1 (6 bases). The CDR3 has 19 amino acids. Germline CDR1 and CDR2: SGHTA and FQGNSA. Trimming cost V 1 base and J 2 bases, with 23 bases left between them. The CDR3 loop reads CASSLESRRGQGLNYGYTF. CDR3 nucleotide sequence: TGTGCCAGCAGCTTAGAATCGAGGCGTGGTCAGGGGCTAAACTATGGCTACACCTTC.

The V call is TRBV5-1, the J call TRBJ1-5; unclear D gene. Between the trimmed V and J ends, which lost 4 bases and 2 bases, there was a span of 10 bases. This CDR3 contains 14 residues. The germline V gene has CDR1 SGHRS and CDR2 YFSETQ. The CDR3 spells CASSPSQGNQPQHF. The CDR3 DNA reads TGCGCCAGCAGCCCTTCCCAGGGCAATCAGCCCCAGCATTTT.

The gene calls are TRBV19 and TRBJ1-2; 8 positions match TRBD1. This CDR3 region has 15 residues. Germline CDR1 is LNHDA and CDR2 is SQIVND (reference sequence). The V segment lost 4 bases and the J segment 7 bases; nucleotides outside the gene matches: 11. The CDR3 DNA follows: TGTGCCAGTAGTAAAAGACAGGGGAGTTTTGGTGGCTACACCTTC. Amino acid sequence: CASSKRQGSFGGYTF.